The next 20 T cell receptor beta chains were all read from a single sample in a study of T cell responses to AZD1222 COVID-19 vaccine. Here immunoSEQ multiplex PCR was the method, and the copy in TCRdb shows in-frame clones only, minus some. The table shows over 65,000 clones, with approximately 87% occurring only once. Sequencing used peripheral blood, obtained on day 0 of AZD1222 vaccination. The receptor source for this set is an adult in good health.

This clone was seen once. This chain links TRBV4-1 with TRBJ1-4; no clear D gene. V was shortened by 1 base and J by 13 bases, with 7 bases between the two germline ends. Germline-derived CDR1 and CDR2 are MGHRA and YSYEKL. CDR3 length equals 11 residues. The CDR3 bases are TGCGCCAGCAGCCAAGGAGGACGACTGTTTTTT. Its translation is CASSQGGRLFF.

The rearrangement links TRBV2 to TRBJ1-4, with 7 nucleotides matching TRBD1. The CDR3 runs to 16 residues. CDR1 and CDR2 from the germline V gene are SNHLY and FYNNEI. After removal of 2 bases from V and 10 bases from J, the junction contained 13 bases not matched to a gene. The CDR3 coding sequence is TGTGCCAGCAGTGAAAACAGGGGCCCCATGAAGGGAAAACTGTTTTTT. The encoded protein is CASSENRGPMKGKLFF.

V usage is TRBV6-2 or TRBV6-3 and J usage is TRBJ2-1; no clear D gene. Germline V gene lookup returns CDR1 MNHEY and CDR2 SVGEGT. V lost 0 bases and J 15 bases, leaving 21 bases between the germline ends. The CDR3 contains 15 residues. The CDR3 sequence is CASSYSRSMSISLFF. CDR3 DNA: TGTGCCAGCAGTTACTCACGGTCAATGTCGATTTCGCTGTTCTTC.

This clone was observed once. This chain uses TRBV21-1 with TRBJ1-4; the table's D gene call, TRBD1, was not cross checked with the DNA. TRBV21-1 is recorded as a pseudogene. There are 14 residues in the CDR3. The CDR3 DNA is TGTGCCAGCAGCAAAGCAGGGGGCAATGAAAAACTGTTTTTT. It yields the protein CASSKAGGNEKLFF.

This clone showed up just once. The chain employs TRBV7-9 and TRBJ1-2; D gene ambiguous. Germline V gene lookup returns CDR1 SEHNR and CDR2 FQNEAQ (reference sequence). CDR3 size: 11 residues. V gave up 3 bases and J gave up 8 bases, with 7 bases separating them. In nucleotides, the CDR3 is TGTGCCAGCAGCTTGGTGGGAGGCTACACCTTC. Protein product: CASSLVGGYTF. The whole variable domain, filled in from reference TRBV7-9 and TRBJ1-2, reads DTGVSQNPRHKITKRGQNVTFRCDPISEHNRLYWYRQTLGQGPEFLTYFQNEAQLEKSRLLSDRFSAERPKGSFSTLEIQRTEQGDSAMYLCASSLVGGYTFGSGTRLTVV.

The V call is TRBV27, the J call TRBJ2-5; TRBD1 aligns across 9 bases. Losses at the gene ends were 5 bases for V and 5 bases for J; bases not matched to a gene: 6. Germline CDR1 MNHEY, CDR2 SMNVEV (reference sequence). The CDR3 totals 14 residues. CDR3 in amino acids: CASSETGGSETQYF. The CDR3 DNA reads TGTGCCAGCAGTGAAACAGGGGGCAGTGAGACCCAGTACTTC.

The chain employs TRBV27 and TRBJ1-2; no reliable D call. Between the trimmed V and J ends, which lost 0 bases and 4 bases, there was a span of 15 bases. The CDR3 is 16 amino acids. Per the germline V gene, CDR1 is MNHEY and CDR2 is SMNVEV (reference sequence). Written as DNA, the CDR3 is TGTGCCAGCAGTTTATCCAGAGCAGGCCCGGGCTATGGCTACACCTTC. It codes for CASSLSRAGPGYGYTF.

This chain connects TRBV7-2 to TRBJ1-5; 8 bases map to TRBD1. CDR3 length: 18 amino acids. In germline, CDR1 is SGHTA, CDR2 FQGNSA. V trimming: 6 bases; J trimming: 0 bases; junction bases outside the gene matches: 13. CDR3 sequence reads: CASSEGGQGPNSNQPQHF. In nucleotides, the CDR3 is TGTGCCAGCAGTGAGGGTGGACAGGGTCCTAATAGCAATCAGCCCCAGCATTTT. Drawing the rest from reference TRBV7-2 and TRBJ1-5, the complete variable domain is GAGVSQSPSNKVTEKGKDVELRCDPISGHTALYWYRQSLGQGLEFLIYFQGNSAPDKSGLPSDRFSAERTGGSVSTLTIQRTQQEDSAVYLCASSEGGQGPNSNQPQHFGDGTRLSIL.

V usage is TRBV6-5 and J usage is TRBJ2-2; 12 nucleotides agree with TRBD2. The CDR3 runs to 15 residues. Trimming cost V 7 bases and J 3 bases; bases outside gene matches: 3. From germline, CDR1 is MNHEY and CDR2 SVGAGI. The CDR3 loop is CASIWTSGDTGELFF. As DNA, the CDR3 is TGTGCCAGCATTTGGACTAGCGGGGACACCGGGGAGCTGTTTTTT.

The chain has TRBV14 and TRBJ2-7; D gene ambiguous. The CDR3 covers 15 residues. The ends were cut back, 1 base at V and 3 bases at J, with 13 bases in the middle. The germline V gene has CDR1 SGHDN and CDR2 FVKESK. CDR3 region: CASSQGPTANYEQYF. DNA for the CDR3: TGTGCCAGCAGCCAAGGCCCGACGGCTAACTACGAGCAGTACTTC.

This sequence joins TRBV4-3 and TRBJ2-7, with TRBD1 matching 8 bases. The junction had 12 bases not matched to a gene; V was cut back by 2 bases and J by 6 bases. The germline gives CDR1 LGHNA, CDR2 YSLEER. CDR3 size: 16 residues. CDR3: CASSQSRTGQSAEQYF. The CDR3 DNA reads TGCGCCAGCAGCCAATCCCGGACAGGGCAGTCGGCCGAGCAGTACTTC.

The V gene is TRBV29-1, the J gene TRBJ2-1; D uncertain. Germline V gene sequence: CDR1 SQVTM, CDR2 ANQGSEA. V was pared by 4 bases and J by 7 bases, with 11 bases between. CDR3 length: 12 amino acids. The CDR3 DNA reads TGCAGCGTTGGTTCTGGAGTAAATGAGCAGTTCTTC. Translated, it gives CSVGSGVNEQFF.

CDR3 region: CASSPGTGGFSPLHF. The CDR3 nucleotides read TGCGCCAGCAGTCCTGGGACAGGGGGATTCTCACCCCTCCACTTT. The rearrangement links TRBV10-1 to TRBJ1-6, with TRBD1 matching over 11 bases. Per germline, CDR1 WNHNN and CDR2 SYGVQD (reference sequence). V was clipped by 5 bases and J by 10 bases; unmatched bases: 7. The CDR3 is 15 amino acids.

The chain joins TRBV14 to TRBJ1-4; D is unresolved. Trimming took 0 bases from V and 6 from J, leaving 11 bases between them. The CDR3 totals 15 residues. The germline gives CDR1 SGHDN, CDR2 FVKESK. In DNA, the CDR3 is TGTGCCAGCAGCCAAGATCCGGGATTGGATGAAAAACTGTTTTTT. Translation: CASSQDPGLDEKLFF.

This clone was picked up one time. The chain uses TRBV18 and TRBJ2-3; D gene unclear. V shed 2 bases and J shed 2 bases, with 11 bases lying between them. Looked up from germline, CDR1 is KGHSH and CDR2 is LQKENI. The CDR3 is made up of 15 amino acids. CDR3 nucleotides: TGTGCCAGCTCACCAGCAGTTACTGACACAGATACGCAGTATTTT. Translated, it gives CASSPAVTDTDTQYF.

V and J are TRBV25-1 and TRBJ2-5; 7 bases are shared with TRBD1. CDR3 length equals 15 residues. V shed 4 bases, J shed 4 bases, and the junction held 9 bases outside the gene matches. Looked up from germline, CDR1 is MGHDK and CDR2 is SYGVNS. In nucleotides, the CDR3 is TGTGCCAGCAGTGCTGGTCAGGGGGTGGGAGAGACCCAGTACTTC. It specifies CASSAGQGVGETQYF.

The CDR3 region has the DNA TGTGCCAGCAGCCCGATCTGGACCCAGGAGGAAAAACTGTTTTTT. Its translation is CASSPIWTQEEKLFF. This rearrangement joins TRBV3-1 (or the pseudogene TRBV3-2) to TRBJ1-4; D unclear. CDR3 length equals 15 residues. V lost 4 bases and J lost 8, with 17 bases in between. From germline, CDR1 is LGHDT and CDR2 YNNKEL (reference sequence).

V is TRBV24-1 and J is TRBJ2-1, with D perhaps matching TRBD1 (7 bases). In germline, CDR1 is KGHDR, CDR2 SFDVKD. This CDR3 region has 14 residues. Between the trimmed V and J ends, which lost 9 bases and 3 bases, there was a span of 14 bases. The CDR3 bases are TGTGCCACCGGGAGGCAGGGGGGCTACAATGAGCAGTTCTTC. This sequence encodes CATGRQGGYNEQFF.

This clone was seen once. The V gene is TRBV30, the J gene TRBJ1-2, with D perhaps TRBD1 (5 bases). The CDR3 covers 11 residues. Germline loops: CDR1 GTSNPN, CDR2 SVGIG (reference sequence). The V end was cut by 5 bases, the J end by 7 bases, with 11 bases between. The CDR3 protein is CAWAGMGGYTF. Here the CDR3 DNA reads TGTGCCTGGGCAGGGATGGGTGGCTACACCTTC. Variable domain in full (rest from reference TRBV30 and TRBJ1-2): SQTIHQWPATLVQPVGSPLSLECTVEGTSNPNLYWYRQAAGRGLQLLFYSVGIGQISSEVPQNLSASRPQDRQFILSSKKLLLSDSGFYLCAWAGMGGYTFGSGTRLTVV.

The chain links TRBV5-5 to TRBJ1-3, with D perhaps TRBD1 (6 bases). The V gene's germline CDR1 is SGHKS and CDR2 YYEKEE (reference sequence). Trimming stripped 4 bases from V and 3 bases from J, with 17 bases between. The CDR3 totals 16 residues. The CDR3 DNA is TGTGCCAGCAGCATTGGGGGGCGCCAACTTGGAAACACCATATATTTT. Its translation: CASSIGGRQLGNTIYF.